This TCR beta chain was captured by sequencing in a study of a mutant IDH1 vaccine in newly diagnosed glioma. With regard to this clone: Its matching antigen is unknown.

Produced via immunoSEQ multiplex PCR; TCRdb's table is partial and in-frame only. This sample has about 120,000 clones, with around three quarters found just once. The time point was: week 11, during vaccination. In every dose of vaccine, 300 ug of mutant IDH1 20-mer peptide was given alongside topical imiquimod. The sequence derives from a man aged 35-49 years with glioma. The source was PBMCs, collected from a glioma patient whose treatment included an IDH1 peptide vaccine.

This CDR3 reads CASSLVQETNQPQHF. The DNA for the CDR3 is TGTGCCAGCAGCTTGGTTCAAGAGACGAATCAGCCCCAGCATTTT. The V and J genes are TRBV5-6 and TRBJ1-5; no clear D gene. Germline V gene data show CDR1 as SGHDT and CDR2 as YYEEEE. This CDR3 contains 15 residues. The V and J ends lost 0 bases and 4 bases respectively, with 11 bases between them.